A single T cell receptor (beta chain) is shown here with its context. Antigen specificity is unknown. Using immunoSEQ multiplex PCR, the repertoire was profiled, and TCRdb retains in-frame clones only, with some absent. This table holds about 60,000 clones, roughly 84% found once. This specimen belongs to a study of OX40 agonist ivuxolimab in advanced cancers. Across the study: In this trial design, patients received ivuxolimab intravenously at 0.01 to 10 mg/kg every 2 weeks. Whole-study findings and limits: At 0.1 to 3.0 mg/kg, clonal expansion of CD4+ and CD8+ blood T cells had occurred by week 6.

V was trimmed by 0 bases and J by 3 bases, leaving 18 bases between them. The CDR3 spans 18 residues. Germline CDR1 and CDR2: LNHDA and SQIVND (reference sequence). The V and J genes are TRBV19 and TRBJ2-1, with D maybe TRBD1 (6 bases). This material consisted of CD4+ or CD8+ T cells sorted from blood, taken in a trial of the OX40 agonist ivuxolimab. The sequence came from an adult with an advanced solid tumor such as melanoma, head and neck, liver or kidney cancer. This chain's CDR3 is CASSIDRGQTQHYNEQFF. The DNA of the CDR3 is TGTGCCAGTAGTATAGATCGAGGACAGACCCAACACTACAATGAGCAGTTCTTC.